The 22 T cell receptor beta chains given below trace back to one sample, sequenced in a study of T cell changes during pregnancy in multiple sclerosis. Assay: immunoSEQ multiplex PCR; the TCRdb copy retains only in-frame clones and omits some. The sample lists about 93,000 clones, 80% to 95% occurring once. This material consisted of peripheral blood, taken after pregnancy. The source is a female donor with multiple sclerosis, enrolled in a pregnancy study.

This sequence joins TRBV7-8 and TRBJ2-1; tentative D call: TRBD2 (6 bases). V shed 5 bases and J shed 3 bases, with 14 bases lying between them. Per germline, CDR1 SGHVS and CDR2 FQNEAQ. This CDR3 spans 15 amino acids. This CDR3 is CASSARRAFYNEQFF. CDR3 sequence (DNA): TGTGCCAGCAGCGCTCGGAGGGCCTTCTACAATGAGCAGTTCTTC.

The gene calls are TRBV5-4 and TRBJ2-1; D is perhaps TRBD2 (5 bases). Trimming stripped 4 bases from V and 8 bases from J, with 19 bases between. CDR1 is SGHNT, CDR2 YYREEE, per germline (reference sequence). CDR3 size: 15 residues. CDR3 bases: TGTGCCAGCAGCCCCCCCCGGACCGGGGTCGATGAGCAGTTCTTC. Encoded protein: CASSPPRTGVDEQFF. The full variable domain, completed using reference TRBV5-4 and TRBJ2-1, is ETGVTQSPTHLIKTRGQQVTLRCSSQSGHNTVSWYQQALGQGPQFIFQYYREEENGRGNFPPRFSGLQFPNYSSELNVNALELDDSALYLCASSPPRTGVDEQFFGPGTRLTVL.

The chain combines TRBV6-1 with TRBJ1-1, with TRBD1 as a possible D gene (5 bases). This CDR3 has 14 amino acids. V was cut by 7 bases and J by 3 bases, with 15 bases left in between. Germline V lookup: CDR1 MNHNS, CDR2 SASEGT. CDR3 sequence reads: CASTESGGDTEAFF. The CDR3 nucleotides read TGTGCCAGCACCGAATCGGGAGGGGACACTGAAGCTTTCTTT.

The chain joins TRBV19 to TRBJ1-1, with 7 bases identical to TRBD1. Looked up from germline, CDR1 is LNHDA and CDR2 is SQIVND (reference sequence). The CDR3 loop spans 13 amino acids. The junction had 5 bases not matched to a gene; V was cut back by 6 bases and J by 4 bases. CDR3 residues: CASRGRGVTEAFF. The CDR3 DNA sequence: TGTGCCAGTAGGGGCAGGGGGGTCACTGAAGCTTTCTTT.

This chain joins TRBV9 and TRBJ2-7; 10 nucleotides align to TRBD1. The CDR3 is 14 amino acids. The V and J ends lost 3 bases and 7 bases, in that order; junction bases with no gene match: 7. Germline values: CDR1 SGDLS, CDR2 YYNGEE. As DNA, the CDR3 is TGTGCCAGCAGCGGGGACAGGGGTTTGGGGGAGCAGTACTTC. It specifies CASSGDRGLGEQYF.

The chain is built from TRBV2 and TRBJ1-2; TRBD1 matches at 10 bases. The CDR3 loop spans 14 amino acids. Germline CDR1 and CDR2: SNHLY and FYNNEI. The V segment lost 7 bases and the J segment 6 bases; nucleotides outside the gene matches: 8. The CDR3: CASIPGQGVDGYTF. CDR3 nucleotide sequence: TGTGCCAGCATACCCGGACAGGGGGTAGATGGCTACACCTTC.

This rearrangement joins TRBV7-8 to TRBJ2-5; a possible D gene is TRBD2 (6 bases). V was cut by 3 bases and J by 5 bases, with 16 bases left in between. The CDR3 contains 15 residues. Germline CDR1 is SGHVS and CDR2 is FQNEAQ. Written as DNA, the CDR3 is TGTGCCAGCAGCTTCTATTCCTCCGGGGGTGAGACCCAGTACTTC. This encodes CASSFYSSGGETQYF.

This sequence joins TRBV2 and TRBJ2-7; 15 bases agree with TRBD2. This CDR3 is 15 amino acids long. The germline CDR1 and CDR2 sequences are SNHLY and FYNNEI. Trimming cost V 7 bases and J 6 bases; bases outside gene matches: 7. CDR3 bases: TGTGCCAGCATCGGACTAGCGGGAGGGTTGTTCGAGCAGTACTTC. The encoded protein is CASIGLAGGLFEQYF.

V usage is TRBV7-6 and J usage is TRBJ2-7; 10 bases align to TRBD2. The CDR3 consists of 19 residues. CDR1 is SGHVS, CDR2 FNYEAQ, per germline. After removal of 5 bases from V and 0 bases from J, the junction contained 16 bases not matched to a gene. CDR3 sequence (DNA): TGTGCCAGCAGCCCTTCGGCGGGAATAGCGGGAGGTTTCTCCTACGAGCAGTACTTC. Amino acids: CASSPSAGIAGGFSYEQYF.

The chain employs TRBV7-9 and TRBJ2-1; D might be TRBD1 (6 bases). V was cut by 5 bases and J by 15 bases, with 17 bases left in between. This CDR3 spans 12 amino acids. From germline, CDR1 is SEHNR and CDR2 FQNEAQ (reference sequence). CDR3 protein: CASSQGTNTLFF. CDR3 sequence (DNA): TGTGCCAGCAGCCAGGGGACAAACACGCTGTTCTTC.

The chain couples TRBV19 to TRBJ1-1; weak D call: TRBD1 (5 bases). The V end was cut by 8 bases, the J end by 3 bases, with 7 bases between. Germline loops: CDR1 LNHDA, CDR2 SQIVND (reference sequence). The CDR3 has 11 residues. The CDR3 coding sequence is TGTGCCAGTCGGGACTACACTGAAGCTTTCTTT. Translation: CASRDYTEAFF.

The chain combines TRBV28 with TRBJ1-4, with D unclear. The CDR3 has 14 amino acids. Germline V lookup: CDR1 MDHEN, CDR2 SYDVKM. The V end lost 5 bases, the J end lost 4 bases, and 11 bases lay between the germline ends. CDR3 amino acids: CASSLRFRNEKLFF. The DNA for the CDR3 is TGTGCCAGCAGTCTCAGGTTCCGTAATGAAAAACTGTTTTTT. Combining the CDR3 with reference TRBV28 and TRBJ1-4 gives the whole variable domain DVKVTQSSRYLVKRTGEKVFLECVQDMDHENMFWYRQDPGLGLRLIYFSYDVKMKEKGDIPEGYSVSREKKERFSLILESASTNQTSMYLCASSLRFRNEKLFFGSGTQLSVL.

This chain uses TRBV7-8 with TRBJ1-2; D is possibly TRBD1 (6 bases). CDR1 is SGHVS, CDR2 FQNEAQ, per germline. This CDR3 region has 13 residues. With 5 bases removed from V and 4 bases from J, the gap between germline ends came to 11 bases. CDR3 in DNA: TGTGCCAGCAGCCCGAGACAGGTCTATGGCTACACCTTC. It specifies CASSPRQVYGYTF.

The chain is built from TRBV6-5 and TRBJ2-2, with 7 bases fitting TRBD2. The CDR3 has 13 amino acids. J lost 6 bases, V lost 6 bases, and 4 bases had no gene match. In germline, CDR1 is MNHEY, CDR2 SVGAGI. The CDR3 loop is CASSISGSGELFF. The CDR3 DNA follows: TGTGCCAGCAGCATTAGCGGGTCCGGGGAGCTGTTTTTT.

The chain combines TRBV6-6 with TRBJ1-4; TRBD1 might be the D (5 bases). The CDR3 contains 16 residues. Trimming pared 0 bases from V and 7 bases from J, leaving 15 bases between. Germline CDR1 reads MNHNY; CDR2 reads SVGAGI (reference sequence). CDR3 DNA: TGTGCCAGCAGTTACTCGAATCGGGGACTGATTGAAAAACTGTTTTTT. Its protein product is CASSYSNRGLIEKLFF.

The chain employs TRBV7-9 and TRBJ1-2, with 9 nucleotides matching TRBD1. The CDR3 totals 14 residues. Per germline, CDR1 SEHNR and CDR2 FQNEAQ (reference sequence). With V trimmed by 5 bases and J by 6 bases, 7 bases remained unmatched. The CDR3 region is CASSIRTGEDGYTF. CDR3 nucleotides: TGTGCCAGCAGCATCAGGACAGGGGAGGATGGCTACACCTTC.

Notes on this clone: At one of its ends the junction is not consistent with the germline gene, which may arise from a read error. The CDR3: CASSSPSGLATSF. The CDR3 DNA sequence: TGTGCCAGCAGCTCACCCTCCGGCCTAGCGACGTCATTC. The chain couples TRBV7-2 to TRBJ2-7, with D tentatively TRBD2 (6 bases). CDR1 SGHTA and CDR2 FQGNSA come from the germline V gene. The CDR3 runs to 13 residues.

The genes are TRBV19 and TRBJ2-4; TRBD2 agrees at 7 bases. V gave up 5 bases and J gave up 6 bases; unmatched junction bases: 13. CDR1 and CDR2 (germline): LNHDA, SQIVND (reference sequence). The CDR3 totals 16 residues. CDR3 sequence reads: CASSLASGSPRNIQYF. The CDR3 DNA reads TGTGCCAGTAGTTTGGCTAGCGGATCCCCGCGAAACATTCAGTACTTC.

The chain carries TRBV29-1 and TRBJ1-2; D gene ambiguous. Germline CDR1 is SQVTM and CDR2 is ANQGSEA. V was shortened by 2 bases and J by 5 bases, with 15 bases between the two germline ends. This CDR3 has 14 residues. The CDR3 sequence: CSVELAAEAYGYTF. The CDR3 nucleotides are TGCAGCGTTGAACTGGCAGCCGAGGCATATGGCTACACCTTC.

The chain employs TRBV4-2 and TRBJ2-7, with 7 bases that match TRBD2. The CDR3 totals 15 residues. Looked up from germline, CDR1 is LGHNA and CDR2 is YNFKEQ. With 4 bases clipped from V and 4 bases from J, the junction kept 10 bases outside the gene matches. This chain's CDR3 is CASSRESGMTYEQYF. CDR3 in DNA: TGTGCCAGCAGCCGCGAAAGCGGGATGACATACGAGCAGTACTTC.

The chain uses TRBV6-5 and TRBJ2-7; a possible D gene is TRBD1 (6 bases). Germline CDR1 MNHEY, CDR2 SVGAGI. The CDR3 sequence is 13 residues long. The V gene lost 6 bases and the J gene lost 4 bases, with 13 bases spanning the gap. The CDR3 DNA reads as TGTGCCAGCAGCGAAGGGGGACCATACGAGCAGTACTTC. Translation: CASSEGGPYEQYF.

This chain links TRBV19 with TRBJ1-1; no clear D gene. CDR1 and CDR2 from the germline V gene are LNHDA and SQIVND (reference sequence). The germline V and J ends were trimmed by 5 bases and 3 bases, with 13 bases remaining between them. CDR3 length: 14 amino acids. The CDR3 DNA sequence: TGTGCCAGTAGTTCGAGGACGGGATACACTGAAGCTTTCTTT. This translates into CASSSRTGYTEAFF. Filled out from reference TRBV19 and TRBJ1-1, the complete variable domain reads DGGITQSPKYLFRKEGQNVTLSCEQNLNHDAMYWYRQDPGQGLRLIYYSQIVNDFQKGDIAEGYSVSREKKESFPLTVTSAQKNPTAFYLCASSSRTGYTEAFFGQGTRLTVV.